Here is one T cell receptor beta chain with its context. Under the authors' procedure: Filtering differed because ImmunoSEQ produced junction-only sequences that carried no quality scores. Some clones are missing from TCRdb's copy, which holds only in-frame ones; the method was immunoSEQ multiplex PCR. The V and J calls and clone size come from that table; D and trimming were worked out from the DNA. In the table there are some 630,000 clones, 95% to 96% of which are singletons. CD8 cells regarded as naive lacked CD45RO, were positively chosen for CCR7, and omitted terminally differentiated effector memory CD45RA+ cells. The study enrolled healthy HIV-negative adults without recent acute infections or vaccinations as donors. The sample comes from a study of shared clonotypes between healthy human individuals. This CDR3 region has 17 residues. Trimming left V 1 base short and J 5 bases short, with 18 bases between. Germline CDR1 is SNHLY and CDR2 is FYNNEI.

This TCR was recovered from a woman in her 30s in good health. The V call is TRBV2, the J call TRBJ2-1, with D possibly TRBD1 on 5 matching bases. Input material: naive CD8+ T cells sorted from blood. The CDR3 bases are TGTGCCAGCAGTGAAGTGGCAGGGCCCACCAACGACAATGAGCAGTTCTTC. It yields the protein CASSEVAGPTNDNEQFF.